This T cell receptor beta chain was sequenced during a study of control samples from healthy donors and cancer patients. V shed 6 bases and J 7 bases; nucleotides not matched to a gene: 11. The CDR3 sequence is 15 residues long. From germline, CDR1 is SNHLY and CDR2 FYNNEI. Method: immunoSEQ multiplex PCR; TCRdb's copy keeps in-frame clones and lacks some. The sample has fewer than 200,000 clones, approximately 90% seen once. This clone was seen a single time. The chain is built from TRBV2 and TRBJ1-1; 10 bases align to TRBD1. The source is a man aged 25 to 40 in good health. The source material was blood. The CDR3 nucleotides are TGTGCCAGCAGGGATCGACAGGGGGCAGGGGGTGAAGCTTTCTTT. It is translated as CASRDRQGAGGEAFF.